The 2 T cell receptor beta chains presented below share a single source sample, sequenced in a study of shared clonotypes between healthy human individuals. Method: immunoSEQ multiplex PCR; TCRdb's copy keeps in-frame clones and lacks some. Among some 2,100,000 clones listed, approximately 96% were seen once. Sequencing used naive CD4+ T cells sorted from blood. The subset was: CD45RA+ positively selected. The receptors come from a man between 18 and 35 years old in good health.

The rearrangement joins TRBV11-1 to TRBJ1-1; possibly TRBD1 for D (5 bases). The CDR3 extends over 15 amino acids. Deletions cut 1 base from V and 1 base from J, with 10 bases between. In germline, CDR1 is SGHAT, CDR2 FQDESV (reference sequence). As DNA, the CDR3 is TGTGCCAGCAGCTTAGTATTTACAGGGAACACTGAAGCTTTCTTT. Its translation: CASSLVFTGNTEAFF.

This chain links TRBV4-3 with TRBJ2-1; perhaps TRBD2 as D (5 bases). Germline CDR1 is LGHNA and CDR2 is YSLEER. Trimming removed 0 bases at V and 9 bases at J, with 6 bases between. The CDR3 extends over 12 amino acids. The CDR3 sequence: CASSQEGGEQFF. In nucleotides, the CDR3 is TGCGCCAGCAGCCAAGAAGGAGGTGAGCAGTTCTTC.